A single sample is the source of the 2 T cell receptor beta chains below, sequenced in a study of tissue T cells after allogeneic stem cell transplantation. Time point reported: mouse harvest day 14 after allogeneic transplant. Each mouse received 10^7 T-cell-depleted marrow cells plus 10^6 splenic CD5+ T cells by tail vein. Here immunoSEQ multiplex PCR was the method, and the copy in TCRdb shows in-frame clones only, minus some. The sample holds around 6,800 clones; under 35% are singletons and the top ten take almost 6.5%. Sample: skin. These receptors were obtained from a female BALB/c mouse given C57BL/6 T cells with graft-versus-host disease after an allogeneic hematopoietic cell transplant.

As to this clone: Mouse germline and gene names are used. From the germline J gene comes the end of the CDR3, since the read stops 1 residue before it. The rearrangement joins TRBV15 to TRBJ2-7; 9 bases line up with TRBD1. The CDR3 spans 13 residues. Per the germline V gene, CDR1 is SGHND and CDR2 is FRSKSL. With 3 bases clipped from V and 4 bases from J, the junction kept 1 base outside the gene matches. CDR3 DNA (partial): TGTGCCAGCAGTTTGACAGGGGGGTATGAACAGTAC. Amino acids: CASSLTGGYEQY. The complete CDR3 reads CASSLTGGYEQYF.

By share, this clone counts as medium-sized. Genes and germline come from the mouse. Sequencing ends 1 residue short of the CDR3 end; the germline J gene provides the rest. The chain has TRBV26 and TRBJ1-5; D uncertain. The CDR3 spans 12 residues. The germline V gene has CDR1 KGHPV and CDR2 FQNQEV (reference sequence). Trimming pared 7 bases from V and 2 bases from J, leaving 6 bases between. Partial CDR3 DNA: TGTGCCAGCAACCGGGACAACCAGGCTCCGCTT. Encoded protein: CASNRDNQAPL. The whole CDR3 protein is CASNRDNQAPLF.